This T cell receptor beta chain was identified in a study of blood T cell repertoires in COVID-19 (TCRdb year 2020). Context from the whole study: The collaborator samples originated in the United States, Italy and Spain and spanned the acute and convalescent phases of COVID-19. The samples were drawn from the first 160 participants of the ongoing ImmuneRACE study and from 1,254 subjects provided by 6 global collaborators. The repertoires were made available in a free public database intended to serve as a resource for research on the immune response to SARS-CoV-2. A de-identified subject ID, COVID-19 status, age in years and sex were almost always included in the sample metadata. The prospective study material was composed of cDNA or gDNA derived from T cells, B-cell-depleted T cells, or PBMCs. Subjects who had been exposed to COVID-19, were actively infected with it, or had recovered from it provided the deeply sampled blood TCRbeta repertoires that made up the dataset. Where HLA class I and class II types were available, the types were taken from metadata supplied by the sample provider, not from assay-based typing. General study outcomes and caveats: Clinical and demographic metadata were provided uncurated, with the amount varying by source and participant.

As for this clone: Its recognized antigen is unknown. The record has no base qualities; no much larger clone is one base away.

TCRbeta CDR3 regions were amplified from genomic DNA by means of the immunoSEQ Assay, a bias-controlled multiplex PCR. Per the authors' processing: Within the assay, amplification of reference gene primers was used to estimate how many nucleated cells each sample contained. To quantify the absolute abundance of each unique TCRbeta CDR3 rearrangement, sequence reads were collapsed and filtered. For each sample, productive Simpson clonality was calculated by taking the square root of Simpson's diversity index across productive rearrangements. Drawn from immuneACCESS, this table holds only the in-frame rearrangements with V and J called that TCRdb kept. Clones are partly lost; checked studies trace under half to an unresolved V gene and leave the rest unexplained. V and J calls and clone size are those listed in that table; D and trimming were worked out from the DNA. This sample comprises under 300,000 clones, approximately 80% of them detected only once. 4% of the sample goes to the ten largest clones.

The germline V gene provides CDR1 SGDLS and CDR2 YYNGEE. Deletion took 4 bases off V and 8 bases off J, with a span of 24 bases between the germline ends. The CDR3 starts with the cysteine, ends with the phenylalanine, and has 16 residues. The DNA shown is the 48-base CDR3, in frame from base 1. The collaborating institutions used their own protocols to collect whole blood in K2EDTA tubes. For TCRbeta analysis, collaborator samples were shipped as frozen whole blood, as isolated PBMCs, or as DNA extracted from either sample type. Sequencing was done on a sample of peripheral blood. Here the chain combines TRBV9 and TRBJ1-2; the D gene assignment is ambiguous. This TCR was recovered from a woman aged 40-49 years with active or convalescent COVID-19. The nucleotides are TGTGCCAGCAGCCCCGAAGCCCCGCGACGCGTCGGGGGCTACACCTTC. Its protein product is CASSPEAPRRVGGYTF.